What follows is one TCR beta chain and its context. The antigen is unknown. Free of recent acute infections or vaccinations, the donors were healthy HIV-negative adults. This record belongs to a study of shared clonotypes between healthy human individuals. Background on the study: Each donor's CD4 naive and CD4 memory cells filled three plates apiece, CD8 naive two, and CD8 memory one. Overall study findings and caveats: Across a few donors, naive CD4 shared roughly 5%, naive CD8 around 3.8%, memory CD4 2% to 2.5%, memory CD8 0.4%.

CDR3 size: 16 residues. In germline, CDR1 is SGHDT, CDR2 YYEEEE. The junction had 8 bases not matched to a gene; V was cut back by 2 bases and J by 5 bases. Original handling: Without quality scores, immunoSEQ junctional reads could not be filtered like full-length reads. The method was immunoSEQ multiplex PCR; TCRdb's version includes in-frame clones alone and lacks a portion of them. The V and J calls and clone size come from that table; D and trimming were worked out from the DNA. The sample lists 2 million to 2.5 million clones; under 97% were seen once. The chain recombines TRBV5-6 with TRBJ2-1; 9 positions agree with TRBD1. The sequence was obtained from a young man in good health. The sequencing input was naive CD4+ T cells sorted from blood. The subset was: CD45RA+ positively selected. The CDR3 spells CASSLLTGGADNEQFF. In DNA form, the CDR3 reads TGTGCCAGCAGCTTACTAACAGGGGGCGCGGACAATGAGCAGTTCTTC.